These T cell receptor beta chains were read from a single sample in a study of blood T cell repertoires in COVID-19. Measured with immunoSEQ multiplex PCR; TCRdb has only the in-frame clones, and not every one. The sample shows about 120,000 clones, 65% to 90% of them seen only once. Sequenced input: peripheral blood. The source is a woman aged 55-70 years with acute or convalescent COVID-19. CDR3s include the opening cysteine and the closing phenylalanine or tryptophan. D genes are given only for firm matches. Not every row has a clone size; where given, it reads once, few, many or a size class.

d_gene | j_gene | abundance | v_gene | CDR3aa | CDR3nt
- | TRBJ2-1 | few | TRBV19 | CASSSRAGSYNEQFF | TGTGCCAGTAGTTCCCGGGCGGGGTCCTACAATGAGCAGTTCTTC
- | TRBJ2-3 | - | TRBV28 | CASSFSDSSTDTQYF | TGTGCCAGCAGTTTTTCGGACAGCAGCACAGATACGCAGTATTTT
- | TRBJ2-7 | - | TRBV9 | CASSVGLGYEQYF | TGTGCCAGCAGCGTAGGACTTGGCTACGAGCAGTACTTC
- | TRBJ2-7 | - | TRBV6-1 | CASSEDRGTEQYF | TGTGCCAGCAGTGAAGATAGGGGTACCGAGCAGTACTTC
- | TRBJ2-3 | - | TRBV11-2 | CASSRGNVRPDTQYF | TGTGCCAGCAGCCGCGGAAATGTTCGGCCAGATACGCAGTATTTT
- | TRBJ1-1 | - | TRBV7-6 | CASSIDWNTEAFF | TGTGCCAGCAGCATAGACTGGAACACTGAAGCTTTCTTT
TRBD2 | TRBJ2-1 | once | TRBV30 | CAWNSGGGPSGQFF | TGTGCCTGGAATAGCGGCGGGGGGCCCTCTGGGCAGTTCTTC
- | TRBJ1-3 | - | TRBV9 | CASSEQGFSGNTIYF | TGTGCCAGCAGCGAGCAGGGCTTTTCTGGAAACACCATATATTTT
- | TRBJ2-7 | - | TRBV28 | CASSLIGGYEQYF | TGTGCCAGCAGTTTAATCGGTGGCTACGAGCAGTACTTC
- | TRBJ1-2 | - | TRBV19 | CASSLDGWRDGYTF | TGTGCCAGTAGTCTGGACGGTTGGAGGGATGGCTACACCTTC
- | TRBJ1-1 | - | TRBV18 | CASSPGLGGTEAFF | TGTGCCAGCTCACCAGGGTTAGGGGGCACTGAAGCTTTCTTT
- | TRBJ1-1 | - | TRBV9 | CASNPGDINTEAFF | TGTGCCAGCAACCCCGGGGACATTAACACTGAAGCTTTCTTT
- | TRBJ2-7 | - | TRBV14 | CASSQGRTRGSYEQYF | TGTGCCAGCAGCCAAGGTCGGACAAGGGGATCCTACGAGCAGTACTTC
- | TRBJ1-4 | - | TRBV30 | CAWSAKGGRNEKLFF | TGTGCCTGGAGTGCTAAAGGAGGGAGGAATGAAAAACTGTTTTTT
- | TRBJ2-3 | - | TRBV2 | CASTRADTQYF | TGTGCCAGCACCCGTGCGGATACGCAGTATTTT
TRBD1 | TRBJ1-4 | - | TRBV9 | CASSPGTGATNEKLFF | TGTGCCAGCAGTCCCGGGACAGGTGCAACTAATGAAAAACTGTTTTTT
- | TRBJ1-6 | - | TRBV6-5 | CASSIDSPYNSPLHF | TGTGCCAGCAGTATCGACAGCCCCTATAATTCACCCCTCCACTTT
TRBD1 | TRBJ1-5 | - | TRBV10-3 | CATNRGEEQPQHF | TGTGCCACCAACAGGGGGGAAGAACAGCCCCAGCATTTT
- | TRBJ2-7 | - | TRBV3-1/TRBV3-2 | CASSQRYEQYF | TGTGCCAGCAGCCAACGCTACGAGCAGTACTTC
TRBD1 | TRBJ2-1 | once | TRBV18 | CASSPGTGNYNEQFF | TGTGCCAGCTCGCCCGGGACAGGCAACTACAATGAGCAGTTCTTC
- | TRBJ2-3 | - | TRBV5-1 | CASSLAASSTDTQYF | TGCGCCAGCAGCTTGGCAGCGTCTAGCACAGATACGCAGTATTTT
TRBD1 | TRBJ1-2 | once | TRBV6-5 | CASSGTTRQGDGYTF | TGTGCCAGCAGCGGAACTACCCGACAGGGGGACGGCTACACCTTC
- | TRBJ2-4 | - | TRBV9 | CASSGRSAKNIQYF | TGTGCCAGCAGCGGGAGGTCGGCCAAAAACATTCAGTACTTC
TRBD1 | TRBJ2-7 | - | TRBV30 | CAWNRGVDEQYF | TGTGCCTGGAACAGGGGAGTCGACGAGCAGTACTTC
- | TRBJ2-2 | - | TRBV7-2 | CASSRTMNTGELFF | TGTGCCAGCAGCCGGACTATGAACACCGGGGAGCTGTTTTTT
TRBD1 | TRBJ1-1 | - | TRBV24-1 | CATSKGQGPEAFF | TGTGCCACCAGCAAGGGACAGGGTCCTGAAGCTTTCTTT
- | TRBJ1-6 | - | TRBV7-3 | CASSTQGNSPLHF | TGTGCCAGCAGCACACAGGGTAATTCACCCCTCCACTTT
- | TRBJ1-5 | - | TRBV12-3/TRBV12-4 | CASSSEEGQPQHF | TGTGCCAGCAGTTCGGAGGAGGGTCAGCCCCAGCATTTT
- | TRBJ1-1 | once | TRBV3-1/TRBV3-2 | CASSQDMWNTEAFF | TGTGCCAGCAGCCAAGATATGTGGAACACTGAAGCTTTCTTT
TRBD1 | TRBJ1-2 | - | TRBV5-1 | CASSSGTANYGYTF | TGCGCCAGCAGCTCCGGGACAGCTAACTATGGCTACACCTTC
- | TRBJ1-2 | - | TRBV4-3 | CASSQEGGRRSSYGYTF | TGCGCCAGCAGCCAAGAAGGGGGTCGGAGGAGCTCCTATGGCTACACCTTC
- | TRBJ2-6 | - | TRBV7-3 | CASSLTRDTGANVLTF | TGTGCCAGCAGCTTAACCAGGGACACTGGGGCCAACGTCCTGACTTTC
- | TRBJ2-1 | - | TRBV2 | CASRAGGRNEQFF | TGTGCCAGCAGGGCCGGGGGGCGGAATGAGCAGTTCTTC
TRBD1 | TRBJ2-7 | - | TRBV2 | CASNYGTGPYEQYF | TGTGCCAGTAACTACGGGACAGGCCCCTACGAGCAGTACTTC
TRBD1 | TRBJ2-3 | - | TRBV6-5 | CASSSVGQNTDTQYF | TGTGCCAGCAGTTCCGTGGGACAGAACACAGATACGCAGTATTTT
- | TRBJ2-7 | - | TRBV9 | CASSVATGYEQYF | TGTGCCAGCAGCGTAGCCACAGGGTACGAGCAGTACTTC
TRBD1 | TRBJ2-1 | - | TRBV7-7 | CASSPRAGQGNNEQFF | TGTGCTAGCAGCCCCAGAGCGGGACAGGGAAACAATGAGCAGTTCTTC
TRBD1 | TRBJ2-5 | - | TRBV12-5 | CASGLTARGTAYQETQYF | TGTGCTAGTGGTTTGACGGCCCGAGGGACAGCGTACCAAGAGACCCAGTACTTC
- | TRBJ1-2 | - | TRBV6-5 | CASSYGRQRWYGYTF | TGTGCCAGCAGTTACGGAAGACAGAGATGGTATGGCTACACCTTC
TRBD1 | TRBJ2-1 | - | TRBV7-9 | CASSRDRSNNEQFF | TGTGCCAGCAGTCGGGACAGGAGTAACAATGAGCAGTTCTTC
TRBD2 | TRBJ2-2 | - | TRBV10-3 | CAISATGTTNTGELFF | TGTGCCATCAGTGCCACCGGGACTACAAACACCGGGGAGCTGTTTTTT
TRBD1 | TRBJ1-1 | once | TRBV6-6 | CASTLTGTGDNTEAFF | TGTGCCAGCACCCTAACCGGGACAGGGGACAACACTGAAGCTTTCTTT
- | TRBJ2-6 | - | TRBV15 | CATRGQQRANVLTF | TGTGCCACCAGAGGACAGCAGAGGGCCAACGTCCTGACTTTC
- | TRBJ1-5 | - | TRBV6-5 | CASSYIRYSNQPQHF | TGTGCCAGCAGTTACATTAGATATAGCAATCAGCCCCAGCATTTT
TRBD1 | TRBJ1-2 | - | TRBV9 | CASSVGAGGNYGYTF | TGTGCCAGCAGCGTAGGCGCAGGGGGTAACTATGGCTACACCTTC
- | TRBJ2-7 | - | TRBV6-5 | CASSSGLLYEQYF | TGTGCCAGCAGTTCGGGACTCCTCTACGAGCAGTACTTC
TRBD1 | TRBJ1-5 | once | TRBV7-2 | CASSTSPDRGQPQHF | TGTGCCAGCAGCACCAGCCCCGACAGGGGTCAGCCCCAGCATTTT
TRBD1 | TRBJ2-1 | - | TRBV29-1 | CSAWGQGDNEQFF | TGCAGCGCCTGGGGACAGGGAGACAATGAGCAGTTCTTC
TRBD1 | TRBJ1-2 | - | TRBV9 | CASSTRTGGNGYTF | TGTGCCAGCAGCACCCGGACAGGGGGAAATGGCTACACCTTC
- | TRBJ1-2 | - | TRBV29-1 | CSADLDRTYGYTF | TGCAGCGCTGATCTCGACAGGACCTATGGCTACACCTTC